This TCR beta chain was recovered during a study of regulatory T cells in long-lasting Graves disease (dated by TCRdb to about 2021). Looking at the study overall: In the newly diagnosed Graves' disease group, patients had been taking antithyroid drugs for less than 3 months. The study was registered as a clinical trial and conducted in China. A total of some 35 samples underwent TCR sequencing: around 13 from persistent and roughly 20 from newly diagnosed Graves' disease patients. Patients with persistent Graves' disease were compared with patients with newly diagnosed Graves' disease using TCR sequencing and RNA sequencing of peripheral blood.

The sample holds many counts of this clonotype. Its antigen is unknown. Qualities for individual bases were not recorded, and no much larger clone is one base off. Study-level results and caveats: Persistent patients shared more public clonotypes among themselves (2,741) than newly diagnosed patients did (more than 950). Because the primary lesion, thyroid tissue, could not be accessed, the study looked at peripheral blood alone. The authors noted that the small sample size was a limitation that may lower accuracy. Preferential use of TRBV28, TRBJ1-2 and TRBJ2-5 was observed in persistent disease, whereas TRBV20-1 and TRBJ2-1 were favored in newly diagnosed disease. Compared with newly diagnosed patients, patients with persistent Graves' disease had lower TCR Shannon entropy and fewer highly expanded clones, which suggests clonal expansion. Only the TCR beta chain was sequenced and analyzed.

Libraries were made using multiplex PCR. Instrument used: Illumina HiSeq 4000. iRepertoire HTBI primers and Arm-PCR amplification of CDR3 regions were used to construct TCR beta libraries. Gel purification was performed on PCR products prior to sequencing. Turning to the authors' computational methods: Gene usage analysis of CDR3 amino acid clonotypes used the 55 to 80 TRBV and about 14 TRBJ segments found across samples. COPE and FqMerger were used to merge filtered high-quality paired reads into contigs. BLAST was used to align contigs to IMGT TRBV, TRBD and TRBJ reference genes, and CDR3 was defined according to IMGT. Any clonotype with a frequency above 0.1% was classified as a highly expanded clone. Shannon entropy was used to measure repertoire diversity, and the Gini coefficient was used to measure V-J evenness. A clonotype was considered public if more than one individual shared it. TCRdb reprocessing: public reads trimmed at Q25 with fastp, clones called with MiXCR, in-frame beta chains kept. Each record represents a unique CDR3 protein, reported with the most common genes and DNA among its rows. TCRdb assigned the V and J calls; the authors' analysis was not used. The sample has 350,000 to 500,000 distinct CDR3 sequences on record, about a sixth of them singletons. The leading ten clones occupy around 23% of the sample.

Interpreted using the paper, the time point label stands for: newly diagnosed GD, antithyroid drugs for less than 3 months. For both TCR sequencing and RNA sequencing, RNA was extracted from PBMCs using TRIzol. Graves' disease was diagnosed according to American Thyroid Association guidelines. Patients were recruited from an endocrinology department in Xi'an, China. Each patient gave around 9.2 milliliters of peripheral blood, collected in an EDTA anticoagulant tube. Ficoll Paque Plus density gradient separation was used to isolate PBMCs, and no further T cell sorting was performed. An Agilent 2100 Bioanalyzer and agarose gel were used to assess RNA quality, and a NanoDrop 2000 was used to measure RNA concentration. The germline V gene (reference sequence) sets CDR1 to SEHNR and CDR2 to FQNEAQ. Relative to germline, V is missing 5 bases and J is missing 3 bases, with 12 bases of the junction outside any gene match. The CDR3 spans 16 residues, from the cysteine through the phenylalanine. The entry retains the CDR3 DNA only, 48 bases that are in frame from base 1.

This sample was shared with a second study, whose subject was T cells in Graves' hyperthyroidism and ophthalmopathy. From the second report: Graves' hyperthyroidism was defined as stable when no progression to ophthalmopathy occurred over 18 months of follow-up. Hyperthyroidism patients were newly diagnosed, with disease duration under 2 months, and aged 18 to 65 years. The study excluded patients with uncontrolled infections, other autoimmune diseases, pregnancy or lactation. Diagnoses relied on clinical symptoms, serum thyroxine and TRAb, thyroid ultrasound and orbital computed tomography. The TCR CDR3 was subjected to a first round of RT-PCR using the HTBI primer set and the Qiagen OneStep RT-PCR kit. Most expanded thyroid clonotypes (frequency above 0.001) were also detected in blood, suggesting blood repertoires may reflect thyroid immune responses. Ophthalmopathy was separated from stable hyperthyroidism by a 13 V-J signature model, with over 85% sensitivity and around 81% specificity obtained in cross-validation and 80%/75% obtained in testing. In validation, progression to ophthalmopathy was predicted by the model with 55% to 71% sensitivity and 72% to 85% specificity, a median of approximately 7.1 months before onset. To identify TCR V-J signatures that set the groups apart, the researchers used a discovery cohort of 100 or so patients, made up of roughly 40 with Graves' ophthalmopathy and around 58 with stable Graves' hyperthyroidism. An independent validation cohort of around 19 hyperthyroidism patients and some 15 patients who later progressed to ophthalmopathy tested prospective prediction of ophthalmopathy. The 85 to 100 discovery patients were randomly split 7:3 into training and test sets. Thyroid tissue and blood T-cell repertoires from several Graves' hyperthyroidism patients were also compared in the study. After sampling, hyperthyroidism patients received methimazole starting at 30 mg daily, and ophthalmopathy patients received high-dose intravenous methylprednisolone. Libraries were constructed in a second round of multiplex PCR, after which size selection and purification were performed. Paired-end sequencing of the libraries was performed with 100 bp reads on an Illumina HiSeq2000. Raw data were processed with SOAPnuke, discarding reads with adapters, uncalled bases, mean Phred below 15, or no exact constant-primer or identifier match. High-quality paired reads were merged using COPE v1.2.5, and each unique nucleotide sequence was defined as a clonotype. MiTCR v1.1 was used to align clonotypes to the IMGT TRBV, TRBD and TRBJ reference segments. The analysis was restricted to V-J combinations with a frequency above 0.0001, which together covered approximately 99% of the repertoires. A TCS score was defined as the ratio between F50 (clonal expansion) and ExV (chaos), using BLOSUM62-based TCRdist between CDR3 peptides within each V-J. Welch's t-statistics and random forest reduced 500 to 650 V-J features to 10 to 15, which were used in a naive Bayes classifier (R e1071). No statistical method was used to set the sample size in advance, and investigators knew the group allocation. According to the paper, TCR Vbeta CDR3 sequencing was carried out on about 140 peripheral blood samples, which came from under 50 ophthalmopathy, around 75 hyperthyroidism and some 17 progressor patients.

This TCR was recovered from a woman younger than 30 with Graves disease. Donor details come from another sample of the same person, matched by shared clones. The sample in question was peripheral blood mononuclear cells (PBMCs), obtained at new diagnosis, from a patient treated with antithyroid drugs. The V and J segments used are TRBV7-9 and TRBJ2-5; the central 7 bases match TRBD2. The CDR3 protein sequence reads: CASSPPREEMKETQYF. In nucleotide form, the sequence is TGTGCCAGCAGCCCCCCCCGGGAGGAGATGAAAGAGACCCAGTACTTC.